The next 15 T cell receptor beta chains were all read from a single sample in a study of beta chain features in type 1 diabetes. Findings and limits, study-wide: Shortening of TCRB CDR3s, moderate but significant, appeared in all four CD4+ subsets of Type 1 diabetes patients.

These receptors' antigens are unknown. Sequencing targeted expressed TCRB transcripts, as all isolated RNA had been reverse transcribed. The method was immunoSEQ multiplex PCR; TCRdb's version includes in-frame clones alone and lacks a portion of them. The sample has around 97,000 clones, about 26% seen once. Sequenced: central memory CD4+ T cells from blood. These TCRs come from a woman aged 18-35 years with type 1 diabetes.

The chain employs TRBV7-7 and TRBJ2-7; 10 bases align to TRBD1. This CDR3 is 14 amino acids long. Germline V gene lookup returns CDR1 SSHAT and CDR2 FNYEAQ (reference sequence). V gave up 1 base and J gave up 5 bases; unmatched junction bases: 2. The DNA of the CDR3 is TGTGCCAGCAGCTTAGGACAGGGGGCCAACGAGCAGTACTTC. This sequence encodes CASSLGQGANEQYF.

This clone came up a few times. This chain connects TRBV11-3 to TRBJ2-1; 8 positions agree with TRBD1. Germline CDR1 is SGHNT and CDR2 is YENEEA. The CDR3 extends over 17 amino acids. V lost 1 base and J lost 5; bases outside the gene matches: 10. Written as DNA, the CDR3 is TGTGCCAGCAGCTTAGTACGGACAGGGTCAGCTAACAATGAGCAGTTCTTC. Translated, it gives CASSLVRTGSANNEQFF.

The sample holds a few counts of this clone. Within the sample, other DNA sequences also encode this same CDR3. DNA of the CDR3: TGCGCCAGCAGCTTCGGCACAGATACGCAGTATTTT. Residues: CASSFGTDTQYF. The chain couples TRBV5-1 to TRBJ2-3, with D unclear. CDR3 length: 12 residues. V dropped 2 bases and J dropped 1 base, with 2 bases sitting between them. Per the germline V gene, CDR1 is SGHRS and CDR2 is YFSETQ. The variable domain in full, completed from reference TRBV5-1 and TRBJ2-3, reads KAGVTQTPRYLIKTRGQQVTLSCSPISGHRSVSWYQQTPGQGLQFLFEYFSETQRNKGNFPGRFSGRQFSNSRSEMNVSTLELGDSALYLCASSFGTDTQYFGPGTRLTVL.

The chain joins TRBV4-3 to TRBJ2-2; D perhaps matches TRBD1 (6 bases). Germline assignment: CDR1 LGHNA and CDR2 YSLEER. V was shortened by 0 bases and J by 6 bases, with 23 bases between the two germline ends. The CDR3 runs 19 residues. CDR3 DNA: TGCGCCAGCAGCCAAGAGTCGACCATACAGGGTTATGTCGCCGGGGAGCTGTTTTTT. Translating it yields CASSQESTIQGYVAGELFF.

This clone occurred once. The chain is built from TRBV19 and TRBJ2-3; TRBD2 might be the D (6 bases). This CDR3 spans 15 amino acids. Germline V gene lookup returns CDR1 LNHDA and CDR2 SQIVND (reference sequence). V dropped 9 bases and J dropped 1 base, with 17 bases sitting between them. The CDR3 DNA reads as TGTGCCAGCCACTTCAGCGGAGGGGGCACAGATACGCAGTATTTT. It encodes CASHFSGGGTDTQYF.

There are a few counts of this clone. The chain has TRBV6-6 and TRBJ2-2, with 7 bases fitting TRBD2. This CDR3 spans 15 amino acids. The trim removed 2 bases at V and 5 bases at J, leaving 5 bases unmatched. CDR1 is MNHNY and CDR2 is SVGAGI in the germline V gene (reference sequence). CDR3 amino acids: CASSYGGTMTGELFF. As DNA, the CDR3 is TGTGCCAGCAGTTACGGGGGGACTATGACCGGGGAGCTGTTTTTT.

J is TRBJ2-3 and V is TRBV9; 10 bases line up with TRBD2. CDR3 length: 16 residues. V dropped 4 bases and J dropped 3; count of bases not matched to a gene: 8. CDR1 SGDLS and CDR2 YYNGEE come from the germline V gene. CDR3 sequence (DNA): TGTGCCAGCAGCCCCCGGGCTAGCGGGAGTACAGATACGCAGTATTTT. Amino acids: CASSPRASGSTDTQYF.

CDR3 sequence: CASSLAGGTYNEQFF. The CDR3 coding sequence is TGTGCCAGCAGCCTCGCCGGCGGGACCTACAATGAGCAGTTCTTC. This sequence joins TRBV25-1 and TRBJ2-1; D may be TRBD2 (6 bases). The CDR3 is 15 residues long. Trimming left V 6 bases short and J 2 bases short, with 14 bases between. The V gene's germline CDR1 is MGHDK and CDR2 SYGVNS.

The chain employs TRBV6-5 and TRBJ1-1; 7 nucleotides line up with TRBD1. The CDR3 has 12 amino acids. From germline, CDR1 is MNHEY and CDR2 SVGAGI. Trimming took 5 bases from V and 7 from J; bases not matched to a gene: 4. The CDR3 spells CASSHRQGEAFF. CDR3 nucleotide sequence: TGTGCCAGCAGTCACAGACAGGGTGAAGCTTTCTTT.

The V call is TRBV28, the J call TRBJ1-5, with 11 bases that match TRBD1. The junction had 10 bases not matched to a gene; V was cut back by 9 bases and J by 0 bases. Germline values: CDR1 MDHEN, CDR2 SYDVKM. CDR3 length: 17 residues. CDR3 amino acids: CASRVGTGGSSNQPQHF. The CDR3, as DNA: TGTGCCAGTCGGGTAGGGACAGGGGGTAGTAGCAATCAGCCCCAGCATTTT.

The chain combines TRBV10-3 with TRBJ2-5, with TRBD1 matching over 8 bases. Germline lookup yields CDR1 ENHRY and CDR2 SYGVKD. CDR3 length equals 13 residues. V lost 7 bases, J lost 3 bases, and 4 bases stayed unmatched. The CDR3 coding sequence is TGTGCCATCAATGACAGGGGTGAAGAGACCCAGTACTTC. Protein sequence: CAINDRGEETQYF.

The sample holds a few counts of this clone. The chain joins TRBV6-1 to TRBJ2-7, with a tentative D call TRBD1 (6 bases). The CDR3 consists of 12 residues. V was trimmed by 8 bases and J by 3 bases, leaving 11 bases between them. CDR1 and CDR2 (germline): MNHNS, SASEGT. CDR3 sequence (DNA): TGTGCCAGCTCCAGGGGAAACTACGAGCAGTACTTC. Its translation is CASSRGNYEQYF.

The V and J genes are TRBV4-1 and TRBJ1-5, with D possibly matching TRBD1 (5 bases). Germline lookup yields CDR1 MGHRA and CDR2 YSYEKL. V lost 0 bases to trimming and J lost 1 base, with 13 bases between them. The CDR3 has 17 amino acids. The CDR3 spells CASSQDSPGNSNQPQHF. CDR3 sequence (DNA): TGCGCCAGCAGCCAAGATAGCCCAGGGAACAGCAATCAGCCCCAGCATTTT.

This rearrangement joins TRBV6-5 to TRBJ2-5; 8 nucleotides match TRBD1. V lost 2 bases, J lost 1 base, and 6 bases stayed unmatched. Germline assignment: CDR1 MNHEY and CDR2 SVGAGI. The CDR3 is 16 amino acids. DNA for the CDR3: TGTGCCAGCAGTTACGGGGCAGGGGGCACCCAAGAGACCCAGTACTTC. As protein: CASSYGAGGTQETQYF.

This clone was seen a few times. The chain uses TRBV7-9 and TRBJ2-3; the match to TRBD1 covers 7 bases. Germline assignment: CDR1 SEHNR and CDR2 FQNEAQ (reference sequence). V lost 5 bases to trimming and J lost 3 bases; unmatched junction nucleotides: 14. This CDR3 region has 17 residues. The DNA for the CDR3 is TGTGCCAGCAGCCCTACCAACAGGGGCCCCCTGACAGATACGCAGTATTTT. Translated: CASSPTNRGPLTDTQYF.